What follows are 19 T cell receptor beta chains derived from one specimen sequenced in a study of T and B cells in COVID-19 patients. From blood, roughly 220-550 ng of genomic DNA served as TRB template. BIOMED2 TRB-A/B primer pools were used in multiplex TRB PCR. Each CDR3 protein gets one entry after TCRdb re-called the multiplex PCR reads with MiXCR. The sample includes several thousand distinct CDR3 sequences, roughly a third of them seen just once. Input material: blood. These TCRs come from a human donor who had recovered from COVID-19.

The rearrangement joins TRBV5-1 to TRBJ2-7, with D unclear. V shed 1 base and J shed 0 bases, with 8 bases lying between them. The CDR3 has 14 residues. CDR1 is SGHRS and CDR2 is YFSETQ in the germline V gene. CDR3 DNA: TGCGCCAGCAGCTTGACAGCCCCCTCCTACGAGCAGTACTTC. Amino acid sequence: CASSLTAPSYEQYF.

The chain couples TRBV15 to TRBJ2-2; 10 nucleotides agree with TRBD2. The germline CDR1 and CDR2 sequences are LNHNV and YYDKDF (reference sequence). V lost 1 base and J lost 5; bases outside the gene matches: 10. The CDR3 is 18 amino acids. CDR3 amino acids: CATSRGGSGGFLTGELFF. Here the CDR3 DNA reads TGTGCCACCAGCAGAGGAGGTAGCGGGGGGTTTCTAACCGGGGAGCTGTTTTTT.

The gene calls are TRBV7-9 and TRBJ2-1, with 12 bases lining up with TRBD1. Germline CDR1 is SEHNR and CDR2 is FQNEAQ (reference sequence). The CDR3 totals 15 residues. Losses at the gene ends were 3 bases for V and 4 bases for J; bases not matched to a gene: 1. The CDR3 nucleotides read TGTGCCAGCAGCTTGGGACAGGGGGCTTACAATGAGCAGTTCTTC. It yields the protein CASSLGQGAYNEQFF.

The chain couples TRBV5-4 to TRBJ2-5, with 9 bases lining up with TRBD1. CDR3 length: 15 residues. Germline values: CDR1 SGHNT, CDR2 YYREEE (reference sequence). V gave up 6 bases and J gave up 5 bases; unmatched junction bases: 11. CDR3 loop: CASTTGTGYGETQYF. CDR3 nucleotides: TGTGCCAGCACCACCGGGACAGGGTACGGGGAGACCCAGTACTTC.

This clonotype counts as medium-sized. This sequence joins TRBV19 and TRBJ2-1; 8 bases match TRBD2. This CDR3 contains 14 residues. The ends lost 10 bases at V and 3 bases at J; junction bases unmatched: 8. Per germline, CDR1 LNHDA and CDR2 SQIVND (reference sequence). The CDR3 nucleotides are TGTGCCACCAAACCGGGACTAGACTACAATGAGCAGTTCTTC. The encoded protein is CATKPGLDYNEQFF.

By share, this clonotype ranks as medium-sized. This chain links TRBV29-1 with TRBJ2-7, with D possibly being TRBD1 (5 bases). Germline V gene sequence: CDR1 SQVTM, CDR2 ANQGSEA. V dropped 7 bases and J dropped 4 bases, with 20 bases sitting between them. This CDR3 is 14 amino acids long. CDR3 in amino acids: CSALPGTGRYEQYF. The CDR3 DNA reads as TGCAGCGCCCTCCCAGGAACAGGCAGATACGAGCAGTACTTC.

Only a few counts were recorded for this clonotype. This chain joins TRBV18 and TRBJ2-3, with D unclear. V lost 6 bases and J 0 bases, leaving 7 bases between the germline ends. CDR1 and CDR2 (germline): KGHSH, LQKENI. There are 13 residues in the CDR3. CDR3 protein: CASSILSTDTQYF. CDR3 bases: TGTGCCAGCTCCATCCTCAGCACAGATACGCAGTATTTT.

By its share, this clonotype is medium-sized (0.01 to 0.1%). The chain combines TRBV12-3 or TRBV12-4 with TRBJ1-4, with TRBD1 matching 9 bases. This CDR3 region has 13 residues. V shed 8 bases, J shed 6 bases, and the junction held 4 bases outside the gene matches. The CDR3 reads CASQGTGHEKLFF. The DNA of the CDR3 is TGTGCCAGCCAAGGGACAGGGCATGAAAAACTGTTTTTT.

The chain employs TRBV6-6 and TRBJ2-3, with 12 bases identical to TRBD2. Germline CDR1 and CDR2: MNHNY and SVGAGI (reference sequence). This CDR3 contains 15 residues. The J segment lost 1 base and the V segment lost 6 bases, leaving 2 bases of the junction unmatched. The CDR3 is CASRLAGGRTDTQYF. CDR3 coding DNA: TGTGCCAGCAGACTAGCGGGGGGCCGCACAGATACGCAGTATTTT.

This clonotype rates as medium-sized. The rearrangement joins TRBV6-4 to TRBJ2-3, with D possibly being TRBD1 or TRBD2 (6 bases each). The V gene lost 0 bases and the J gene lost 3 bases, with 10 bases spanning the gap. CDR1 MRHNA and CDR2 SNTAGT come from the germline V gene. The CDR3 has 15 residues. The CDR3 DNA reads as TGTGCCAGCAGTGACTCGAAAGGGGGGACAGATACGCAGTATTTT. Amino acids: CASSDSKGGTDTQYF.

This clonotype has just a few counts. V and J are TRBV5-5 and TRBJ2-6; TRBD1 matches at 8 bases. Germline V lookup: CDR1 SGHKS, CDR2 YYEKEE (reference sequence). The trim removed 5 bases at V and 0 bases at J, leaving 13 bases unmatched. The CDR3 has 19 residues. CDR3 nucleotides: TGTGCCAGCAGGAAGAACAGGGGGGAGTACAACTCTGGGGCCAACGTCCTGACTTTC. As protein: CASRKNRGEYNSGANVLTF.

This clonotype was seen a handful of times. For the CDR3, the DNA is TGTGCCACCAGCAGAGATCTTGGGGGGTACTCCTACGAGCAGTACTTC. Residues: CATSRDLGGYSYEQYF. The V gene is TRBV15, the J gene TRBJ2-7, with D tentatively TRBD2 (6 bases). Trimming removed 0 bases from V and 0 bases from J, with 12 bases in between. This CDR3 comprises 16 residues. Per germline, CDR1 LNHNV and CDR2 YYDKDF (reference sequence).

The chain is built from TRBV7-2 and TRBJ2-1; D is ambiguous. The germline CDR1 and CDR2 sequences are SGHTA and FQGNSA. The CDR3 length is 13 residues. The germline V and J ends were trimmed by 1 base and 9 bases, with 10 bases remaining between them. CDR3 DNA sequence: TGTGCCAGCAGCTTAGGGGCGGTCGCTGAGCAGTTCTTC. Encoded protein: CASSLGAVAEQFF.

The genes are TRBV5-1 and TRBJ2-2, with no clear D. The V gene lost 0 bases and the J gene lost 8 bases, with 11 bases spanning the gap. The germline V gene has CDR1 SGHRS and CDR2 YFSETQ. This CDR3 comprises 14 residues. CDR3 sequence: CASSLGRNEGELFF. As DNA, the CDR3 is TGCGCCAGCAGCTTGGGACGGAACGAAGGGGAGCTGTTTTTT. Combining the CDR3 with reference TRBV5-1 and TRBJ2-2 gives the whole variable domain KAGVTQTPRYLIKTRGQQVTLSCSPISGHRSVSWYQQTPGQGLQFLFEYFSETQRNKGNFPGRFSGRQFSNSRSEMNVSTLELGDSALYLCASSLGRNEGELFFGEGSRLTVL.

This clonotype was counted a few times. The CDR3 spells CASSRDRAGEKLFF. In nucleotides, the CDR3 is TGTGCCAGCAGTAGGGACAGGGCAGGCGAAAAACTGTTTTTT. This chain joins TRBV12-3 or TRBV12-4 and TRBJ1-4; 9 bases fit TRBD1. Trimming took 5 bases from V and 8 from J; bases not matched to a gene: 6. CDR3 length: 14 amino acids.

The genes are TRBV27 and TRBJ2-3; 7 bases match TRBD2. V lost 3 bases to trimming and J lost 0 bases; unmatched junction nucleotides: 6. The CDR3 runs to 16 residues. Germline V gene data show CDR1 as MNHEY and CDR2 as SMNVEV (reference sequence). The CDR3 spells CASSLGDYFSTDTQYF. CDR3 sequence (DNA): TGTGCCAGCAGTTTGGGGGACTACTTTAGCACAGATACGCAGTATTTT.

This clonotype was seen a handful of times. V and J are TRBV29-1 and TRBJ2-7; 11 positions agree with TRBD2. CDR3 length: 15 amino acids. Germline trimming cut 2 bases from V and 3 bases from J; bases unmatched to any gene: 6. Looked up from germline, CDR1 is SQVTM and CDR2 is ANQGSEA. CDR3 nucleotides: TGCAGCGTTGAACTCCTAGCGGGGGGATTCTACGAGCAGTACTTC. Translating gives CSVELLAGGFYEQYF.

This clonotype has just a few counts. The chain couples TRBV9 to TRBJ1-2, with D unresolved. Germline V gene data show CDR1 as SGDLS and CDR2 as YYNGEE. Between the trimmed V and J ends, which lost 5 bases and 4 bases, there was a span of 9 bases. This CDR3 comprises 12 residues. In DNA form, the CDR3 reads TGTGCCAGCAGGATGGGAGGCTATGGCTACACCTTC. This encodes CASRMGGYGYTF.

This clonotype is judged medium-sized. The rearrangement uses TRBV6-2 or TRBV6-3 and TRBJ2-1; 8 bases fit TRBD2. CDR1 and CDR2 (germline): MNHEY, SVGEGT. CDR3 length: 15 residues. J lost 3 bases, V lost 5 bases, and 6 bases had no gene match. The CDR3 nucleotides are TGTGCCAGCAGTCCACTAGCGGTAGGCTACAATGAGCAGTTCTTC. Translated: CASSPLAVGYNEQFF.